The 28 T cell receptor beta chains given below trace back to one sample, sequenced in a study of PD-1 blockade in classical Hodgkin lymphoma. Time point given: cycle 4 day 1 (C4D1), after less than seven weeks of nivolumab. Each patient relapsed following autologous stem cell transplantation, and prior brentuximab vedotin exposure differed. TCRdb keeps only in-frame clones here, not all; method: immunoSEQ multiplex PCR. Among fewer than 50,000 clones listed, more than 70% were seen once. Sequenced here: peripheral blood mononuclear cells (PBMCs), sampled before the fourth cycle of nivolumab. These receptors were obtained from a human donor with classical Hodgkin lymphoma.

This clone was detected once. CDR3 sequence reads: CASSVDPGGQGIGGNTEAFF. CDR3 sequence (DNA): TGTGCCAGCAGCGTAGATCCCGGGGGCCAGGGTATAGGAGGGAACACTGAAGCTTTCTTT. The chain carries TRBV9 and TRBJ1-1, with a tentative D call TRBD1 (6 bases). There are 20 residues in the CDR3. The germline V gene has CDR1 SGDLS and CDR2 YYNGEE. The V gene lost 0 bases and the J gene lost 1 base, with 25 bases spanning the gap.

The chain couples TRBV27 to TRBJ1-1; D is perhaps TRBD1 (6 bases). V lost 4 bases and J 5 bases, leaving 14 bases between the germline ends. The germline gives CDR1 MNHEY, CDR2 SMNVEV (reference sequence). CDR3 size: 14 residues. CDR3 region: CASSSEVGGTEAFF. CDR3 DNA: TGTGCCAGCAGTTCGGAGGTAGGGGGAACTGAAGCTTTCTTT.

J is TRBJ2-1 and V is TRBV9; D not certain. The CDR3 length is 15 residues. CDR1 is SGDLS, CDR2 YYNGEE, per germline. Trimming stripped 4 bases from V and 6 bases from J, with 17 bases between. CDR3 DNA: TGTGCCAGCAGCCCATCCACGGATCCGATCAATGAGCAGTTCTTC. Protein sequence: CASSPSTDPINEQFF.

The rearrangement uses TRBV19 and TRBJ1-5; possibly TRBD1 for D (5 bases). Germline V CDR1 and CDR2: LNHDA, SQIVND (reference sequence). CDR3 size: 14 residues. Deletions cut 8 bases from V and 0 bases from J, with 11 bases between. The CDR3 loop is CASRGFSSNQPQHF. The CDR3 DNA reads as TGTGCCAGTCGGGGCTTTTCTAGCAATCAGCCCCAGCATTTT.

As regards this clone: A read error may account for a junction end that differs from germline. Within the sample, other DNA sequences also encode this same CDR3. The rearrangement joins TRBV19 to TRBJ2-1, with D maybe TRBD1 (5 bases). Germline CDR1 is LNHDA and CDR2 is SQIVND (reference sequence). The CDR3 covers 15 residues. The CDR3 DNA follows: TGTGCCAGTAGTATGGGGCTTAGCTCCTACAATGAGCAATTCTTC. As protein: CASSMGLSSYNEQFF.

The CDR3 nucleotides read TGTGCCAGCAGCGTAGACTCCATCCATCAGCCCCAGCATTTT. Amino acid sequence: CASSVDSIHQPQHF. The V gene is TRBV9, the J gene TRBJ1-5, with no clear D. Germline V gives CDR1 SGDLS, CDR2 YYNGEE. V dropped 0 bases and J dropped 5 bases, with 9 bases sitting between them. CDR3 length: 14 amino acids.

J is TRBJ2-5 and V is TRBV5-1; no firm D call. The CDR3 has 16 residues. Looked up from germline, CDR1 is SGHRS and CDR2 is YFSETQ. Trimming removed 2 bases at V and 1 base at J, with 15 bases between. The CDR3 protein is CASSLGNSNSQETQYF. The CDR3 region has the DNA TGCGCCAGCAGCTTAGGGAACAGTAACTCCCAAGAGACCCAGTACTTC. The whole variable domain, remainder taken from reference TRBV5-1 and TRBJ2-5, is KAGVTQTPRYLIKTRGQQVTLSCSPISGHRSVSWYQQTPGQGLQFLFEYFSETQRNKGNFPGRFSGRQFSNSRSEMNVSTLELGDSALYLCASSLGNSNSQETQYFGPGTRLLVL.

The chain joins TRBV7-9 to TRBJ2-1; 9 bases match TRBD2. The germline gives CDR1 SEHNR, CDR2 FQNEAQ (reference sequence). Losses at the gene ends were 1 base for V and 7 bases for J; bases not matched to a gene: 5. There are 15 residues in the CDR3. Here the CDR3 reads CASSLGGGAFNEQFF. The DNA for the CDR3 is TGTGCCAGCAGCTTAGGCGGGGGGGCCTTTAATGAGCAGTTCTTC.

CDR3 coding DNA: TGTGCCAGCAGTGAACTGGAGGCCATGGGCACTGAAGCTTTCTTT. This encodes CASSELEAMGTEAFF. The V call is TRBV2, the J call TRBJ1-1; D gene uncertain. The germline V gene encodes CDR1 SNHLY and CDR2 FYNNEI. This CDR3 comprises 15 residues. Trimming removed 2 bases from V and 4 bases from J, with 14 bases in between.

The rearrangement joins TRBV29-1 to TRBJ2-3, with unresolved D. This CDR3 is built from 12 residues. Germline V gene lookup returns CDR1 SQVTM and CDR2 ANQGSEA. CDR3 nucleotides: TGCACCGCCAGAGGAAGCACAGATACGCAGTATTTT. Residues: CTARGSTDTQYF.

The chain recombines TRBV7-8 with TRBJ1-4; D is undetermined. Trimming pared 1 base from V and 1 base from J, leaving 4 bases between. CDR1 is SGHVS, CDR2 FQNEAQ, per germline. The CDR3 has 14 amino acids. The CDR3 coding sequence is TGTGCCAGCAGCTTAGTGGAAACTAATGAAAAACTGTTTTTT. It is translated as CASSLVETNEKLFF.

This chain uses TRBV5-1 with TRBJ1-2, with 7 positions matching TRBD1. The CDR3 runs to 14 residues. The germline V gene has CDR1 SGHRS and CDR2 YFSETQ. V lost 1 base and J lost 3; bases outside the gene matches: 3. CDR3 in amino acids: CASSLQGGDYGYTF. The CDR3 DNA is TGCGCCAGCAGCTTGCAAGGGGGCGACTATGGCTACACCTTC.

This chain links TRBV4-3 with TRBJ2-1, with no clear D. CDR3 size: 17 residues. V lost 0 bases and J 0 bases, leaving 12 bases between the germline ends. Germline CDR1 is LGHNA and CDR2 is YSLEER. CDR3 sequence (DNA): TGCGCCAGCAGCCAAGATTCCCACCCGAGCTCCTACAATGAGCAGTTCTTC. Its protein is CASSQDSHPSSYNEQFF.

The J gene is TRBJ1-4, the V gene TRBV19, with TRBD1 matching over 10 bases. CDR3 length: 16 amino acids. The germline V gene encodes CDR1 LNHDA and CDR2 SQIVND (reference sequence). Losses at the gene ends were 5 bases for V and 2 bases for J; bases not matched to a gene: 5. The CDR3 bases are TGTGCCAGTAGTCCCGGGACAGGGGCCACTAATGAAAAACTGTTTTTT. Protein sequence: CASSPGTGATNEKLFF.

The J gene is TRBJ2-2, the V gene TRBV11-2; TRBD1 matches at 8 bases. V was clipped by 6 bases and J by 6 bases; unmatched bases: 9. CDR3 length: 15 amino acids. Germline V CDR1 and CDR2: SGHAT, FQNNGV. CDR3 nucleotide sequence: TGTGCCAGCAGGAAGCAGGGGGCGCAGCCCGGGGAGCTGTTTTTT. It is translated as CASRKQGAQPGELFF.

Only one count was recorded for this clone. The CDR3 loop is CASSPHSEKLFF. The CDR3, as DNA: TGTGCCAGCAGTCCACATAGTGAAAAACTGTTTTTT. This chain uses TRBV28 with TRBJ1-4; D uncertain. The germline gives CDR1 MDHEN, CDR2 SYDVKM. Trimming took off 5 bases at V and 7 bases at J, with 8 bases between the two ends. CDR3 length: 12 residues.

The V call is TRBV18, the J call TRBJ1-1; D possibly corresponds to TRBD1 (6 bases). The CDR3 has 14 amino acids. CDR1 and CDR2 from the germline V gene are KGHSH and LQKENI. The V end was cut by 2 bases, the J end by 5 bases, with 12 bases between. The CDR3 coding sequence is TGTGCCAGCTCACCAGCTACAGGGCGGACTGAAGCTTTCTTT. Translated: CASSPATGRTEAFF.

This chain connects TRBV7-9 to TRBJ2-3; D gene ambiguous. Germline values: CDR1 SEHNR, CDR2 FQNEAQ (reference sequence). V shed 5 bases and J shed 4 bases, with 10 bases lying between them. The CDR3 runs 13 residues. CDR3 amino acids: CASSPNAPDTQYF. The CDR3 coding sequence is TGTGCCAGCAGCCCCAATGCGCCAGATACGCAGTATTTT.

This sequence joins TRBV4-3 and TRBJ1-4; tentatively, D is TRBD1 (5 bases). The germline gives CDR1 LGHNA, CDR2 YSLEER. The CDR3 spans 20 residues. V lost 0 bases to trimming and J lost 1 base, with 21 bases between them. The CDR3: CASSQEGGENVRGTNEKLFF. The CDR3, as DNA: TGCGCCAGCAGCCAAGAAGGAGGGGAGAACGTTCGTGGAACTAATGAAAAACTGTTTTTT.

The chain couples TRBV7-8 to TRBJ1-1; no reliable D call. Germline CDR1 SGHVS, CDR2 FQNEAQ. The CDR3 totals 15 residues. The V gene lost 7 bases and the J gene lost 0 bases, with 15 bases spanning the gap. CDR3 protein: CASMAVDPMNTEAFF. DNA of the CDR3: TGTGCCAGCATGGCGGTGGATCCCATGAACACTGAAGCTTTCTTT.

V usage is TRBV6-1 and J usage is TRBJ2-3; unclear D gene. V lost 4 bases and J lost 6, with 8 bases in between. CDR3 length: 12 amino acids. Germline CDR1 and CDR2: MNHNS and SASEGT. This CDR3 is CASSGVGDTQYF. DNA for the CDR3: TGTGCCAGCAGTGGGGTAGGGGATACGCAGTATTTT.

The chain uses TRBV2 and TRBJ2-2; D is perhaps TRBD2 (5 bases). Deletions cut 8 bases from V and 4 bases from J, with 5 bases between. CDR1 and CDR2 from the germline V gene are SNHLY and FYNNEI. This CDR3 is 11 amino acids long. The CDR3 region has the DNA TGTGCCAGCGAGGGCACCGGGGAGCTGTTTTTT. It encodes CASEGTGELFF. Complete variable domain (other parts from reference TRBV2 and TRBJ2-2): EPEVTQTPSHQVTQMGQEVILRCVPISNHLYFYWYRQILGQKVEFLVSFYNNEISEKSEIFDDQFSVERPDGSNFTLKIRSTKLEDSAMYFCASEGTGELFFGEGSRLTVL.

This chain connects TRBV6-5 to TRBJ2-3, with a possible D match to TRBD1 (5 bases). This CDR3 is built from 13 residues. Trimming stripped 0 bases from V and 14 bases from J, with 15 bases between. The germline V gene encodes CDR1 MNHEY and CDR2 SVGAGI. DNA of the CDR3: TGTGCCAGCAGTTACTCCGGACATACTGAGGTGTATTTT. Amino acids: CASSYSGHTEVYF.

The V gene is TRBV7-8, the J gene TRBJ1-1; D is unclear. With 0 bases removed from V and 10 bases from J, the gap between germline ends came to 18 bases. The CDR3 contains 15 residues. In germline, CDR1 is SGHVS, CDR2 FQNEAQ. The CDR3 DNA reads as TGTGCCAGCAGCTTAGCGAGGGCGGGAGCGGCGGCAGCTTTCTTT. It translates to CASSLARAGAAAAFF.

This clone appeared a single time. The chain links TRBV7-2 to TRBJ2-1, with 7 bases aligning to TRBD2. V lost 3 bases and J lost 5; bases outside the gene matches: 4. Germline V gives CDR1 SGHTA, CDR2 FQGNSA. The CDR3 spans 14 residues. In DNA form, the CDR3 reads TGTGCCAGCAGCTTGGGACTAACCAACAATGAGCAGTTCTTC. It translates to CASSLGLTNNEQFF.

This chain connects TRBV5-1 to TRBJ1-5; D perhaps matches TRBD1 (5 bases). Looked up from germline, CDR1 is SGHRS and CDR2 is YFSETQ. The CDR3 has 16 residues. Trimming pared 2 bases from V and 3 bases from J, leaving 15 bases between. CDR3 nucleotides: TGCGCCAGCAGCTTAGCAGGTGGGGCTCTCAATCAGCCCCAGCATTTT. It yields the protein CASSLAGGALNQPQHF. The complete variable domain, with remaining parts taken from reference TRBV5-1 and TRBJ1-5, reads KAGVTQTPRYLIKTRGQQVTLSCSPISGHRSVSWYQQTPGQGLQFLFEYFSETQRNKGNFPGRFSGRQFSNSRSEMNVSTLELGDSALYLCASSLAGGALNQPQHFGDGTRLSIL.

The genes are TRBV7-2 and TRBJ2-3, with D unclear. Trimming took off 5 bases at V and 2 bases at J, with 11 bases between the two ends. The CDR3 totals 14 residues. Germline V gene lookup returns CDR1 SGHTA and CDR2 FQGNSA. Here the CDR3 reads CASSPQLNTDTQYF. The CDR3 DNA follows: TGTGCCAGCAGCCCTCAGTTAAACACAGATACGCAGTATTTT.

The J gene is TRBJ1-5, the V gene TRBV19; 8 bases agree with TRBD1. V trimming: 2 bases; J trimming: 7 bases; junction bases outside the gene matches: 7. CDR3 length: 15 amino acids. The germline CDR1 and CDR2 sequences are LNHDA and SQIVND (reference sequence). CDR3 DNA: TGTGCCAGTAGTATACTACAGGGGGTCGGGCAGCCCCAGCATTTT. Protein product: CASSILQGVGQPQHF.